The 5 T cell receptor beta chains below were found in one sample sequenced in a study of shared clonotypes between healthy human individuals. Profiling relied on immunoSEQ multiplex PCR, and the TCRdb table lists in-frame clones only, not all of them. Of approximately 2,000,000 clones listed, 93% are singletons. Cells designated naive CD8 were CD45RO-negative and were positively selected for CCR7, with terminally differentiated effector memory CD45RA+ cells excluded. Material for sequencing was naive CD8+ T cells from PBMCs. The receptors shown here come from a man aged 18 to 35 in good health. Some clones in this sample may be carry-over from other donors' samples.

The V and J genes are TRBV7-3 and TRBJ2-7; D may be TRBD2 (6 bases). Looked up from germline, CDR1 is SGHTA and CDR2 is FQGTGA. The germline V and J ends were trimmed by 4 bases and 3 bases, with 16 bases remaining between them. This CDR3 is 15 amino acids long. Written as DNA, the CDR3 is TGTGCCAGCAGCTCACGACCGGGGGAGATCTACGAGCAGTACTTC. Translated, it gives CASSSRPGEIYEQYF.

This chain links TRBV6-6 with TRBJ1-2; D remains ambiguous. Germline CDR1 reads MNHNY; CDR2 reads SVGAGI (reference sequence). V was shortened by 0 bases and J by 8 bases, with 16 bases between the two germline ends. The CDR3 has 15 amino acids. The CDR3 protein is CASSYSEDIGGGYTF. The CDR3 bases are TGTGCCAGCAGTTACTCGGAAGATATTGGAGGCGGCTACACCTTC.

In the case of this clone: Additional DNA sequences in this sample encode the identical CDR3. V is TRBV28 and J is TRBJ2-1; D gene ambiguous. Trimming cost V 6 bases and J 2 bases, with 8 bases left between them. The CDR3 runs to 13 residues. The germline V gene has CDR1 MDHEN and CDR2 SYDVKM. CDR3 residues: CASSPGPYNEQFF. CDR3 in DNA: TGTGCCAGCAGCCCCGGTCCCTACAATGAGCAGTTCTTC.

The chain is built from TRBV15 and TRBJ2-3; TRBD2 is a possible D gene (5 bases). The V gene lost 1 base and the J gene lost 0 bases, with 8 bases spanning the gap. CDR1 is LNHNV and CDR2 is YYDKDF in the germline V gene (reference sequence). The CDR3 runs 15 residues. In nucleotides, the CDR3 is TGTGCCACCAGCAGAGCGGGATCTAGCACAGATACGCAGTATTTT. Protein sequence: CATSRAGSSTDTQYF.

V and J are TRBV15 and TRBJ2-2, with TRBD1 matching 7 bases. CDR1 LNHNV and CDR2 YYDKDF come from the germline V gene (reference sequence). The CDR3 contains 14 residues. Losses at the gene ends were 8 bases for V and 7 bases for J; bases not matched to a gene: 10. CDR3 loop: CATRRIGGSGELFF. CDR3 DNA sequence: TGTGCCACCCGGCGAATAGGGGGCAGCGGGGAGCTGTTTTTT.